The present entry profiles one TCR beta chain with its context. The antigen remains undetermined. The sample belongs to a study of CXCR3-negative and CXCR3-positive naive CD8 T cells. The study's findings and limits: Both of the naive subsets showed about the same high diversity, but memory CD8+ cells had much less. Both naive subsets carried similar amounts of surface CD5, so TCR strength was inferred from TRB CDR3 properties.

The authors prepared UMI-labeled TRB cDNA libraries by 5' RACE. TCRdb re-called the 5' RACE reads, yielding one record per CDR3 amino acid sequence without DNA. This listing includes tens of thousands of distinct CDR3 sequences. Looked up from germline, CDR1 is SGHNT and CDR2 is YYREEE (reference sequence). The CDR3 extends over 15 amino acids. This receptor was identified in a human donor in good health. Some clones in this sample may be carry-over from other donors' samples. The sample consisted of memory CD8+ T cells from blood. V and J are TRBV5-4 and TRBJ2-1; TCRdb outputs TRBD2, but without DNA this stays unchecked. The CDR3 is CASSFLAEGFDEQFF.